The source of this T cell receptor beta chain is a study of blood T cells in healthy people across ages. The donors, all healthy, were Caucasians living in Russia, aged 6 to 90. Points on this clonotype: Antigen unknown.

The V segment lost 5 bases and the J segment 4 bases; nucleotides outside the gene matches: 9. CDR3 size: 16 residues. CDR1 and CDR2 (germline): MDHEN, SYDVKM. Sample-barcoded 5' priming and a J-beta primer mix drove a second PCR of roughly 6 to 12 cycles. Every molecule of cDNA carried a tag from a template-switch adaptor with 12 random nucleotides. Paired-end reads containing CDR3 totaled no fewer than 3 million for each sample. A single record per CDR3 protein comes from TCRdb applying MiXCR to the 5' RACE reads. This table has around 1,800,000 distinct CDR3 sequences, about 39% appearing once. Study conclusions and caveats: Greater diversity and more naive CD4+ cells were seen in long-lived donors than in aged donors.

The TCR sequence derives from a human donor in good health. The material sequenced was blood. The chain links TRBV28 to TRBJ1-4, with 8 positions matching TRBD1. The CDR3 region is CASSPPGQAINEKLFF. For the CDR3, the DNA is TGTGCCAGCAGTCCCCCGGGACAGGCGATTAATGAAAAACTGTTTTTT.